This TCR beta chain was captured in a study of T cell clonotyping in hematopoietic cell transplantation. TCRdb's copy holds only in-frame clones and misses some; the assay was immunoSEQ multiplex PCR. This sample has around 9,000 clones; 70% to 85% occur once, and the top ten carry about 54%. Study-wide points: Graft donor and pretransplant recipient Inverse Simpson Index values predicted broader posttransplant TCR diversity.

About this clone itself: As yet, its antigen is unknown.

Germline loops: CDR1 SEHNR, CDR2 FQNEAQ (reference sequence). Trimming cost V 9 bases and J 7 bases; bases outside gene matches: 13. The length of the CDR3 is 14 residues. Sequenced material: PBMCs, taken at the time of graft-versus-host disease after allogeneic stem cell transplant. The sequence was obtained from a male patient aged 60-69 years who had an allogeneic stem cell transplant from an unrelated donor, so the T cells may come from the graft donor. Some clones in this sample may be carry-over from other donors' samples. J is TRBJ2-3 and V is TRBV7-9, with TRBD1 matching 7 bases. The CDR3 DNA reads TGTGCCAGTGACAGGGCCACTAGTGGGAATACGCAGTATTTT. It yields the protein CASDRATSGNTQYF. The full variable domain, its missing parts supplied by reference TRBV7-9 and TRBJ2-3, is DTGVSQNPRHKITKRGQNVTFRCDPISEHNRLYWYRQTLGQGPEFLTYFQNEAQLEKSRLLSDRFSAERPKGSFSTLEIQRTEQGDSAMYLCASDRATSGNTQYFGPGTRLTVL.